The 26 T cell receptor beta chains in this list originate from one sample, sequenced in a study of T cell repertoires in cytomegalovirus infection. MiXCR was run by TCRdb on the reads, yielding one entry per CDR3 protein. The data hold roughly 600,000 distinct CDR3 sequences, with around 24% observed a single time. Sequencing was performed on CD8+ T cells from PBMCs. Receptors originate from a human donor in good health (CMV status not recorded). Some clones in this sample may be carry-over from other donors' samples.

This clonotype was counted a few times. CDR3 sequence: CASSPTGQGAYGYTF. The DNA for the CDR3 is TGTGCCAGCAGTCCGACTGGACAGGGGGCATATGGCTACACCTTC. The genes are TRBV28 and TRBJ1-2, with 11 bases lining up with TRBD1. V lost 5 bases, J lost 5 bases, and 7 bases stayed unmatched. Germline values: CDR1 MDHEN, CDR2 SYDVKM. This CDR3 is built from 15 residues.

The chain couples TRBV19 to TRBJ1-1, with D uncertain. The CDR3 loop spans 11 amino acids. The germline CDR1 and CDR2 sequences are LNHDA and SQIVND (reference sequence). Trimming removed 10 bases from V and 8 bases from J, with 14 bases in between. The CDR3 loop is CATSETREAFF. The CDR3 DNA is TGTGCCACCTCGGAGACGCGCGAAGCTTTCTTT.

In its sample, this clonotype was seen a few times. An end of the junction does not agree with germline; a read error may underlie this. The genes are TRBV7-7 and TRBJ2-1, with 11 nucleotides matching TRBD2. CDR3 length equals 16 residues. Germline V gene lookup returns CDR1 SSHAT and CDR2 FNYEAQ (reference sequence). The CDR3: CASSSRASGGQNEQFF. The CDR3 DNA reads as TGTGCTAGCAGCTCGCGGGCTAGCGGGGGGCAAAATGAGCAGTTCTTC.

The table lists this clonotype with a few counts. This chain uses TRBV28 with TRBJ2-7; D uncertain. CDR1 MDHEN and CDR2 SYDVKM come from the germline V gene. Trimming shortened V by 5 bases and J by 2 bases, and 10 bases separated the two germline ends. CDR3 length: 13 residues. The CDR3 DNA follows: TGTGCCAGCAGTCTCGCCCGACCCTACGAGCAGTACTTC. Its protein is CASSLARPYEQYF.

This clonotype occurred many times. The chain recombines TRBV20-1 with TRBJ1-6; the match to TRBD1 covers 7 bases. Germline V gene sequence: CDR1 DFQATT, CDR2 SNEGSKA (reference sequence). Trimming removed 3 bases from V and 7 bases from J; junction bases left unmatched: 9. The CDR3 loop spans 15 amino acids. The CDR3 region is CSASAGTVKNSPLHF. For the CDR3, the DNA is TGCAGTGCTAGTGCCGGGACAGTAAAAAATTCACCCCTCCACTTT.

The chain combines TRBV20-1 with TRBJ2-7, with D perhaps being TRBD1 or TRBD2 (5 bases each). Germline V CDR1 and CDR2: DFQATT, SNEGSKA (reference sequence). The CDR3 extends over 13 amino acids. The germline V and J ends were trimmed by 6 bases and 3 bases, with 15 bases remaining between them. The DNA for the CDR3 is TGCAGTGCCAGGGACGGAGAACACTACGAGCAGTACTTC. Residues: CSARDGEHYEQYF.

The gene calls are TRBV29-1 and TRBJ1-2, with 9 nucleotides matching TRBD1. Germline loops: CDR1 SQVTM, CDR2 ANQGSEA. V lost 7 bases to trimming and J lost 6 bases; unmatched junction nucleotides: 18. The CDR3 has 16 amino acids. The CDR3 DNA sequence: TGCAGCGCTCATCCCGGGACAGGGAGTAGAGAGAATGGCTACACCTTC. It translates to CSAHPGTGSRENGYTF.

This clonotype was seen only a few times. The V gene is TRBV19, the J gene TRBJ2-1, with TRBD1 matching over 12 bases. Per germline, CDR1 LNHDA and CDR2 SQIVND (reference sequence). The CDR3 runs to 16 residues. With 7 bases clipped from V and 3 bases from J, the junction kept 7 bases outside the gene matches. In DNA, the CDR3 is TGTGCCAGTAACCCGGGACAGGGGGCGTTCTACAATGAGCAGTTCTTC. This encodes CASNPGQGAFYNEQFF.

The CDR3 spells CASSPGTGNHNEQFF. The CDR3 bases are TGTGCCAGCAGCCCCGGGACAGGGAACCACAATGAGCAGTTCTTC. The V call is TRBV7-9, the J call TRBJ2-1, with 9 positions matching TRBD1. CDR3 length: 15 amino acids. V was clipped by 5 bases and J by 5 bases; unmatched bases: 7. Germline-derived CDR1 and CDR2 are SEHNR and FQNEAQ (reference sequence). Using reference TRBV7-9 and TRBJ2-1 for the parts outside the CDR3, the full variable domain is DTGVSQNPRHKITKRGQNVTFRCDPISEHNRLYWYRQTLGQGPEFLTYFQNEAQLEKSRLLSDRFSAERPKGSFSTLEIQRTEQGDSAMYLCASSPGTGNHNEQFFGPGTRLTVL.

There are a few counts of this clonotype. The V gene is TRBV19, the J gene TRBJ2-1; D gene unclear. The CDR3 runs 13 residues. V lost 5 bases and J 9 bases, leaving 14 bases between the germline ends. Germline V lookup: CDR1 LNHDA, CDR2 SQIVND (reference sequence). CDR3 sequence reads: CASSVSRVSEQFF. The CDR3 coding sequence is TGTGCCAGTAGTGTGTCCCGGGTTAGTGAGCAGTTCTTC.

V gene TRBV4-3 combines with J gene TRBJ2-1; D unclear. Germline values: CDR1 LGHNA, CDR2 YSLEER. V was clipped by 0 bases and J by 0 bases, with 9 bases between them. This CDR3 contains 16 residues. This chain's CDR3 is CASSQEWSGSYNEQFF. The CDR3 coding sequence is TGCGCCAGCAGCCAAGAGTGGAGTGGCTCCTACAATGAGCAGTTCTTC.

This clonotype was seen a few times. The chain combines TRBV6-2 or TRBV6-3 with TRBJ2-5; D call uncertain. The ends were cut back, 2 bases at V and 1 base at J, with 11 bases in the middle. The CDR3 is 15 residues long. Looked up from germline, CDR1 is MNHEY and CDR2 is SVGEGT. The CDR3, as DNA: TGTGCCAGCAGTTACCCCCCAGAACGCCAAGAGACCCAGTACTTC. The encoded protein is CASSYPPERQETQYF.

This CDR3 is CASSPRGGGGADEQFF. CDR3 nucleotide sequence: TGTGCCAGCAGCCCCCGGGGGGGCGGGGGGGCCGATGAGCAGTTCTTC. This sequence joins TRBV9 and TRBJ2-1, with 9 bases aligning to TRBD2. CDR3 length: 16 amino acids. V shed 4 bases and J 8 bases; nucleotides not matched to a gene: 13. The germline CDR1 and CDR2 sequences are SGDLS and YYNGEE.

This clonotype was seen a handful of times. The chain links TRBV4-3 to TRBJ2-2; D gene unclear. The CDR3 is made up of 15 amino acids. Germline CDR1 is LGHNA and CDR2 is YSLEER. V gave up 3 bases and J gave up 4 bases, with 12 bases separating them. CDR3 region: CASSQADKTTGELFF. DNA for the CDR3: TGCGCCAGCAGCCAGGCCGATAAGACCACCGGGGAGCTGTTTTTT.

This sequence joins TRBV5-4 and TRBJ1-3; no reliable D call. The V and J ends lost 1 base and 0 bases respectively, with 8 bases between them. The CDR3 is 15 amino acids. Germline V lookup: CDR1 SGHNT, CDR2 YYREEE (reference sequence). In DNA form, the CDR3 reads TGTGCCAGCAGCTTGTTGACGGACTCTGGAAACACCATATATTTT. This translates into CASSLLTDSGNTIYF.

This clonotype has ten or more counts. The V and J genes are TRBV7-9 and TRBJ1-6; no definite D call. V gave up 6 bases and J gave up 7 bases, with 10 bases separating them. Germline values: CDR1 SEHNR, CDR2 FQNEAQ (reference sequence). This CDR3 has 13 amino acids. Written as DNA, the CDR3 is TGTGCCAGCAGAGGCCGGGGAAATTCACCCCTCCACTTT. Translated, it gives CASRGRGNSPLHF.

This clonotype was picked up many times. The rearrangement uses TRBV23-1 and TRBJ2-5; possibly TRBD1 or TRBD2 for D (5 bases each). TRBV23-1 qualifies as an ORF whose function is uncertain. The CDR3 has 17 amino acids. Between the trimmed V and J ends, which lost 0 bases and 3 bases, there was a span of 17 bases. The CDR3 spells CASSQSPGDGAEETQYF. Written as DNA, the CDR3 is TGCGCCAGCAGTCAATCGCCCGGGGATGGGGCGGAAGAGACCCAGTACTTC.

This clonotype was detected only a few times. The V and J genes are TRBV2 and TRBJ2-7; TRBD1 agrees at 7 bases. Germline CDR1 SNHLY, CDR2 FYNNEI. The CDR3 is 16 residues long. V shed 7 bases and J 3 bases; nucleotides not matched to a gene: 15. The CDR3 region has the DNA TGTGCCAGCATTCGAAAGGGACAGACGTCCTACTACGAGCAGTACGTC. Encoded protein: CASIRKGQTSYYEQYV.

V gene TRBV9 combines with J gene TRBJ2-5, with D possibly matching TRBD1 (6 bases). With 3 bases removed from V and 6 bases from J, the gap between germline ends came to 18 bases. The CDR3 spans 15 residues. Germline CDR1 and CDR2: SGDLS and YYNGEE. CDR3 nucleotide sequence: TGTGCCAGCAGCGCCCATCCGGACAGCACCAAGACCCAGTACTTC. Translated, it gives CASSAHPDSTKTQYF.

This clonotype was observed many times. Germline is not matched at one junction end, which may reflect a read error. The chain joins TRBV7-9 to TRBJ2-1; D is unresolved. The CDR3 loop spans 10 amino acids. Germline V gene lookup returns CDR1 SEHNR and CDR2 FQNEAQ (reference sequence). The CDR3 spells CASSSIQEVF. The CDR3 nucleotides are TGTGCCAGCAGCTCAATTCAGGAAGTCTTC. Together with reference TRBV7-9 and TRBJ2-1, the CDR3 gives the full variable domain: DTGVSQNPRHKITKRGQNVTFRCDPISEHNRLYWYRQTLGQGPEFLTYFQNEAQLEKSRLLSDRFSAERPKGSFSTLEIQRTEQGDSAMYLCASSSIQEVFGPGTRLTVL.

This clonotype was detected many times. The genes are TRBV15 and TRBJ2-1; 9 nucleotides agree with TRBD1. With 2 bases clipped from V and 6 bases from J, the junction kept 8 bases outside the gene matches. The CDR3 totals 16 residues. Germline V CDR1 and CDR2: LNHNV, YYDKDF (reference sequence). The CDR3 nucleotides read TGTGCCACCAGCAGAACCCGGGACAGGGTAAGCAATGAGCAGTTCTTC. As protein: CATSRTRDRVSNEQFF.

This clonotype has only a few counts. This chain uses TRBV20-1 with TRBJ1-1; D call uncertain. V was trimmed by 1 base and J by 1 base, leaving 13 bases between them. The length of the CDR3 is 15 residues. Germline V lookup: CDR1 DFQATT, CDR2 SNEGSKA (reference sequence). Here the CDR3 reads CSARVEVGRNTEAFF. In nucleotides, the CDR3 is TGCAGTGCTAGAGTAGAGGTAGGGAGGAACACTGAAGCTTTCTTT.

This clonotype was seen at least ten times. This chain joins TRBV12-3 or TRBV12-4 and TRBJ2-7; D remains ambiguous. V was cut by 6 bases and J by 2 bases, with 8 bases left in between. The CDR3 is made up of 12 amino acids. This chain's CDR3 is CASSPNPYEQYV. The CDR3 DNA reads TGTGCCAGCAGCCCGAACCCCTACGAGCAGTACGTC.

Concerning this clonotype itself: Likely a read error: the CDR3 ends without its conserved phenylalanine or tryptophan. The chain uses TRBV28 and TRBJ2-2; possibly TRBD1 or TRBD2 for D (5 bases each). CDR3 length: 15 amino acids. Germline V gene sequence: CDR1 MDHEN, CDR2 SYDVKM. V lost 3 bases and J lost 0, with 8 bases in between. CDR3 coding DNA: TGTGCCAGCAGTTTGGGACCCGCGAACACCGGGGAGCTGTTTCTT. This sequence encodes CASSLGPANTGELFL.

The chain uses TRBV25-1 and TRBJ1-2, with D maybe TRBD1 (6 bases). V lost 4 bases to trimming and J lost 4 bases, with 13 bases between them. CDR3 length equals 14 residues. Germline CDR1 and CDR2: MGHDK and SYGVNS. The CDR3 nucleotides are TGTGCCAGCAGTGGACGGGGGCAGTTCTATGGCTACACCTTC. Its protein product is CASSGRGQFYGYTF.

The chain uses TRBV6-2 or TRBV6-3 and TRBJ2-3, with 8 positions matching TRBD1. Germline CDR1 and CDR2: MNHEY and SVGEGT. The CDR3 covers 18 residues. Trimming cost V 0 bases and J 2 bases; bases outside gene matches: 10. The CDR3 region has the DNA TGTGCCAGCAGTTACTCGAGATCGGACAGGGAGATCACAGATACGCAGTATTTT. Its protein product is CASSYSRSDREITDTQYF.